The rows below give T cell receptor beta chains drawn from one sample of a study of CD8 T cells in Susac syndrome. TCRdb itself ran the immunoSEQ multiplex PCR reads through MiXCR, one entry per CDR3 protein. The sample has about 180,000 distinct CDR3 sequences; 90% to 95% are singletons. The sequencing sample was made of CD8+ T cells from PBMCs. All receptors derive from a human donor with multiple sclerosis. CDR3s include the opening cysteine and the closing phenylalanine or tryptophan. The D gene is left open where the match is weak. Expanded clones are given a class, and other clones once, few, many or no size at all.

J: TRBJ2-7; D: TRBD1; size: NA; V: TRBV7-9; length: 12; DNA: TGTGCCAGCAGCACCCAGGGGGACGAGCAGTACTTC; CDR3: CASSTQGDEQYF
J: TRBJ2-7; D: TRBD1; size: NA; V: TRBV20-1; length: 13; DNA: TGCAGTGCTAGACAGGGGGCCGACTACGAGCAGTACTTC; CDR3: CSARQGADYEQYF
J: TRBJ2-1; D: TRBD1; size: NA; V: TRBV2; length: 14; DNA: TGTGCCAGCAGTGAAGGGACAGGGGACAATGAGCAGTTCTTC; CDR3: CASSEGTGDNEQFF
J: TRBJ2-5; D: TRBD2; size: NA; V: TRBV28; length: 18; DNA: TGTGCCAGCAGTCCGATGGGACTAGCGGGACCGCGAGTAGAGACCCAGTACTTC; CDR3: CASSPMGLAGPRVETQYF
J: TRBJ2-1; D: NA; size: NA; V: TRBV7-2; length: 13; DNA: TGTGCCAGCAGCTTAGCGGGGGGCCATGAGCAGTTCTTC; CDR3: CASSLAGGHEQFF
J: TRBJ1-4; D: TRBD1; size: NA; V: TRBV7-8; length: 17; DNA: TGTGCCAGCAGCTGGTCTGAAGACAGGGTCGCTAATGAAAAACTGTTTTTT; CDR3: CASSWSEDRVANEKLFF
J: TRBJ2-7; D: NA; size: NA; V: TRBV27; length: 14; DNA: TGTGCCAGCAGTTTACGGAATCGCTCCTACGAGCAGTACTTC; CDR3: CASSLRNRSYEQYF
J: TRBJ2-2; D: NA; size: NA; V: TRBV7-3; length: 14; DNA: TGTGCCAGCAGCTTAACGTCGGGCACCGGGGAGCTGTTTTTT; CDR3: CASSLTSGTGELFF
J: TRBJ1-1; D: NA; size: once; V: TRBV9; length: 11; DNA: TGTGCCAGCAGCCCACGCACTGAAGCTTTCTTT; CDR3: CASSPRTEAFF
J: TRBJ1-1; D: NA; size: NA; V: TRBV20-1; length: 13; DNA: TGCAGCCGGTTCCCAGAGCTGAACACTGAAGCTTTCTTT; CDR3: CSRFPELNTEAFF
J: TRBJ1-2; D: NA; size: NA; V: TRBV6-1; length: 16; DNA: TGTGCCAGCAGTGAGATAGGCGGCCTTCCTAACTATGGCTACACCTTC; CDR3: CASSEIGGLPNYGYTF
J: TRBJ2-3; D: TRBD2; size: NA; V: TRBV7-3; length: 16; DNA: TGTGCCAGCAGCTTACGTCCGGGAGGGGGGACAGATACGCAGTATTTT; CDR3: CASSLRPGGGTDTQYF
J: TRBJ2-1; D: NA; size: NA; V: TRBV29-1; length: 14; DNA: TGCAGCGCCTTAAACCCGTACTCCTACAATGAGCAGTTCTTC; CDR3: CSALNPYSYNEQFF
J: TRBJ2-5; D: NA; size: NA; V: TRBV30; length: 13; DNA: TGTGCCTGGAGTGTAAGTGACCCGGGTAGCCAGTACTTC; CDR3: CAWSVSDPGSQYF
J: TRBJ1-5; D: TRBD1; size: NA; V: TRBV20-1; length: 12; DNA: TGCGGGAGACAGGGGGCCAGTCAGCCCCAGCATTTT; CDR3: CGRQGASQPQHF
J: TRBJ1-6; D: TRBD1; size: NA; V: TRBV30; length: 17; DNA: TGTGCCTGGAGTGACCCCCCGGACAGGGCAAGCAATTCACCCCTCCACTTT; CDR3: CAWSDPPDRASNSPLHF
J: TRBJ2-1; D: TRBD2; size: NA; V: TRBV20-1; length: 14; DNA: TGCAGTGCTAGAGGACCTAGCGGAGACAATGAGCAGTTCTTC; CDR3: CSARGPSGDNEQFF
J: TRBJ2-7; D: NA; size: NA; V: TRBV9; length: 14; DNA: TGTGCCAGCAGCGTAGGGAACCTCGGGCCCGAGCAGTACTTC; CDR3: CASSVGNLGPEQYF
J: TRBJ1-1; D: NA; size: NA; V: TRBV29-1; length: 11; DNA: TGCAGCGTTGGAAGCCAGACTGAAGCTTTCTTT; CDR3: CSVGSQTEAFF
J: TRBJ2-7; D: TRBD1; size: once; V: TRBV4-1; length: 16; DNA: TGCGCCAGCAGCCAGACACCTGGGACAGTCTCCTACGAGCAGTACTTC; CDR3: CASSQTPGTVSYEQYF
J: TRBJ2-1; D: NA; size: NA; V: TRBV28; length: 14; DNA: TGTGCCAGCAGCCCATGGGCAGGGGACAATGAGCAGTTCTTC; CDR3: CASSPWAGDNEQFF
J: TRBJ2-7; D: TRBD1; size: NA; V: TRBV20-1; length: 15; DNA: TGCAGTGCTAGAGATGGTGGGACAGCCAACTACGAGCAGTACTTC; CDR3: CSARDGGTANYEQYF
J: TRBJ2-7; D: NA; size: NA; V: TRBV29-1; length: 14; DNA: TGCAGCGCCGCCCGAAATGGCCGCGAGGCCGAGCAGTACTTC; CDR3: CSAARNGREAEQYF
J: TRBJ2-7; D: NA; size: NA; V: TRBV12-3/TRBV12-4; length: 17; DNA: TGTGCCAGCAGTGAGGGCCAACACCTCGGACAGAACTACGAGCAGTACTTC; CDR3: CASSEGQHLGQNYEQYF
J: TRBJ2-1; D: NA; size: NA; V: TRBV20-1; length: 13; DNA: TGCAGTGCTAGGTCTCAGGGCTTCGGTGAGCAGTTCTTC; CDR3: CSARSQGFGEQFF
J: TRBJ2-5; D: TRBD2; size: NA; V: TRBV4-1; length: 14; DNA: TGCGCCAGCAGCCAAATAGCGGGAGAAGAGACCCAGTACTTC; CDR3: CASSQIAGEETQYF
J: TRBJ2-7; D: NA; size: NA; V: TRBV13; length: 16; DNA: TGTGCCAGCAGCCCCACCCCCGCCGGACTTTACTACGAGCAGTACTTC; CDR3: CASSPTPAGLYYEQYF
J: TRBJ2-3; D: NA; size: NA; V: TRBV3-1; length: 12; DNA: TGTGCCAGCAGCCAAGAATGGGATACGCAGTATTTT; CDR3: CASSQEWDTQYF
J: TRBJ1-1; D: TRBD1; size: NA; V: TRBV4-1; length: 15; DNA: TGCGCCAGCAGCAGACAGGGCGAAGGGGGCACTGAAGCTTTCTTT; CDR3: CASSRQGEGGTEAFF
J: TRBJ2-7; D: NA; size: NA; V: TRBV28; length: 12; DNA: TGTGCCAGCACCGTGGACGGATACGAGCAGTACTTC; CDR3: CASTVDGYEQYF
J: TRBJ1-6; D: TRBD1; size: NA; V: TRBV20-1; length: 13; DNA: TGCAATGCTAGAGATCAGGGGGGGCCCCTTCTCCACTTT; CDR3: CNARDQGGPLLHF
J: TRBJ2-7; D: NA; size: NA; V: TRBV28; length: 12; DNA: TGTGCCAGCAGTTTTGGTAGTTACGAGCAGTACTTC; CDR3: CASSFGSYEQYF
J: TRBJ2-3; D: TRBD1; size: NA; V: TRBV29-1; length: 15; DNA: TGCAGCGTTGACTATGGGGACAGGAGCACAGATACGCAGTATTTT; CDR3: CSVDYGDRSTDTQYF
J: TRBJ1-5; D: NA; size: NA; V: TRBV24-1; length: 14; DNA: TGTGCCACCAGTGATTATGATAGCAATCAGCCCCAGCATTTT; CDR3: CATSDYDSNQPQHF
J: TRBJ1-6; D: NA; size: NA; V: TRBV5-6; length: 15; DNA: TGTGCCAGCAGCTTGACCGGGACCAATAATTCACCCCTCCACTTT; CDR3: CASSLTGTNNSPLHF
J: TRBJ1-1; D: NA; size: NA; V: TRBV7-6; length: 13; DNA: TGTGCCAGCAGCAAGACGGTGAACACTGAAGCTTTCTTT; CDR3: CASSKTVNTEAFF
J: TRBJ1-1; D: NA; size: NA; V: TRBV27; length: 15; DNA: TGTGCCAGCAGTTTATTGTTTCGGGGGAACACTGAAGCTTTCTTT; CDR3: CASSLLFRGNTEAFF
J: TRBJ2-3; D: NA; size: NA; V: TRBV27; length: 18; DNA: TGTGCCAGCAGTTTAAAACAGGGCCAACAAAAAAGCACAGATACGCAGTATTTT; CDR3: CASSLKQGQQKSTDTQYF
J: TRBJ1-4; D: NA; size: NA; V: TRBV9; length: 14; DNA: TGTGCCAGCAGCGTAGGCCCCAGGGATGAAAAACTGTTTTTT; CDR3: CASSVGPRDEKLFF
J: TRBJ2-7; D: TRBD1; size: NA; V: TRBV5-1; length: 14; DNA: TGCGCCAGCAGCGAGGGGACAGGGAACTACGAGCAGTACTTC; CDR3: CASSEGTGNYEQYF
J: TRBJ2-5; D: TRBD2; size: NA; V: TRBV3-1; length: 15; DNA: TGTGCCAGCAGCTCACTAGCGGGAGAGAGGGAGACCCAGTACTTC; CDR3: CASSSLAGERETQYF